The clone carrying this TCR beta chain has only one observation. Germline-derived CDR1 and CDR2 are GTSNPN and SVGIG (reference sequence). The CDR3 sequence is 13 residues long. Trimming removed 4 bases from V and 4 bases from J, with 11 bases in between. The data belong to a study of blood T cell repertoires in COVID-19. The assay was immunoSEQ multiplex PCR, and TCRdb's table has in-frame clones only and misses some. The sample gives about 270,000 clones, around 86% of which show up once; about 6% is in the top ten. The sequence was obtained from a woman of 80 years or more with COVID-19, enrolled during active disease. The chain links TRBV30 to TRBJ1-5; D uncertain. The sample comprised peripheral blood. CDR3 sequence (DNA): TGTGCCTGGACCGACGACGGGAATCAGCCCCAGCATTTT. The encoded protein is CAWTDDGNQPQHF.